This T cell receptor beta chain was profiled in a study of T cell changes during pregnancy in multiple sclerosis. Germline V gives CDR1 SGHAT, CDR2 FQNNGV. The trim removed 5 bases at V and 3 bases at J, leaving 5 bases unmatched. This CDR3 is 15 amino acids long. Clones were read by immunoSEQ multiplex PCR, and TCRdb kept only the in-frame ones, dropping some. Here the sample spans around 65,000 clones, roughly 88% being singletons. This clone has a single count. This sequence was found in a female donor with multiple sclerosis, enrolled in a pregnancy study. The sample consisted of peripheral blood, taken in the first trimester of pregnancy. The rearrangement links TRBV11-2 to TRBJ2-7, with 12 bases that match TRBD2. CDR3 in amino acids: CASSDMTSGSYEQYF. The CDR3 DNA reads as TGTGCCAGCAGCGATATGACTAGCGGGAGCTACGAGCAGTACTTC. Together with reference TRBV11-2 and TRBJ2-7, the CDR3 gives the full variable domain: EAGVAQSPRYKIIEKRQSVAFWCNPISGHATLYWYQQILGQGPKLLIQFQNNGVVDDSQLPKDRFSAERLKGVDSTLKIQPAKLEDSAVYLCASSDMTSGSYEQYFGPGTRLTVT.